Listed here is a single TCR beta chain. No cognate antigen has been identified for it. Base qualities are not provided; no much larger clone lies one nucleotide away. The sample is drawn from a study of T cell responses to AZD1222 COVID-19 vaccine (dated by TCRdb to the early 2020s). Turning to the overall study: A total of approximately 250 trial participants underwent TCR sequencing, of whom 207 had received two doses of AZD1222 and around 25 had received two doses of the MenACWY control vaccine. Enrollment into the trials was organized by age into subgroups of 18-55, 56-69 and 70-plus years, and those subgroups contained 148, 28 and 57 TCR-sequenced participants, respectively.

Study-wide findings and limitations: In the small 56-69-year group, the increase in depth fell short of significance, most likely because of low power. Because no day 14 peak-response samples were available, the repertoires could be characterized only after the peak T cell response. After two AZD1222 doses, spike-specific TCR breadth and depth were significantly higher than at day 0 and than in MenACWY recipients. Participants were mostly white British, with more females than males. The authors suggested clonal diversity may have been underestimated. Reportedly, close to half of the unique spike-specific TCRs recognized epitopes lying outside the regions that are mutated in the B.1.351 and B.1.1.7 variants. The vaccine-associated CD4 TCRs covered the entire spike protein, and the dominant responses fell in regions 160-218 and 743-854. Conclusions about previously exposed vaccinees are limited because only five or six AZD1222 recipients were SARS-CoV-2 seropositive at baseline.

The CDR3 regions of human TCRbeta chains were analyzed by immunosequencing. As for the authors' bioinformatics: Repertoire TCRs were checked for matches against a reference library of SARS-CoV-2-specific TCRs that had been generated using the MIRA antigen-specificity platform. Breadth meant the fraction of unique TCRs that were SARS-CoV-2-associated, whereas depth meant the fraction of total T cells that were SARS-CoV-2-associated. Using the MIRA data, each spike-specific TCR was mapped to the spike region that the TCR reacts to and placed in a CD4 or CD8 class. Log10-transformed breadth and depth values were compared by one-way ANOVA with Sidak's multiple comparisons tests. The source is immuneACCESS, and TCRdb retained only in-frame sequences with V and J called. Part of the clones is not carried over; for the studies checked, unresolved V genes explain less than half of this, and the remainder is unexplained. V, J and clone size reflect that table, while D and trimming were determined from the DNA. The table for this sample lists 180,000 or so clones; about 90% of them were counted only once. 1.3% of the sample rests with the top ten.

V trim: 2 bases; J trim: 5 bases; unmatched bases: 2. The CDR3 measures 14 amino acids from cysteine to phenylalanine. Only the CDR3 DNA is retained, 42 bases long and in frame from the first base. CDR1 and CDR2 (ENHRY, SYGVKD) derive from the germline V gene. The time point label for this specimen denotes: about 28 days (+/-7) after the second vaccine dose. AZD1222 recipients with second doses at about 4 weeks or about 12 weeks were pooled, because spike-specific TCR depth and breadth did not differ between schedules. Vaccinee samples came from UK trials COV001 and COV002, including a single-blind randomized controlled phase 2/3 trial of AZD1222 (ChAdOx1 nCoV-19) in healthy adults. For TCRbeta chain sequencing, PBMC samples were collected from trial participants at day 0 and at day 28 after the second dose.

In this chain, TRBV10-3 is recombined with TRBJ2-2; TRBD1 matches 7 bases in the middle. The specimen comprised peripheral blood, sampled 28 days after the second AZD1222 dose. The clonotype was recovered from an adult who received the AZD1222 COVID-19 vaccine. The nucleotide sequence is given as TGTGCCATCAGTGAGGAGGGGGCTACCGGGGAGCTGTTTTTT. Translated, this is CAISEEGATGELFF.